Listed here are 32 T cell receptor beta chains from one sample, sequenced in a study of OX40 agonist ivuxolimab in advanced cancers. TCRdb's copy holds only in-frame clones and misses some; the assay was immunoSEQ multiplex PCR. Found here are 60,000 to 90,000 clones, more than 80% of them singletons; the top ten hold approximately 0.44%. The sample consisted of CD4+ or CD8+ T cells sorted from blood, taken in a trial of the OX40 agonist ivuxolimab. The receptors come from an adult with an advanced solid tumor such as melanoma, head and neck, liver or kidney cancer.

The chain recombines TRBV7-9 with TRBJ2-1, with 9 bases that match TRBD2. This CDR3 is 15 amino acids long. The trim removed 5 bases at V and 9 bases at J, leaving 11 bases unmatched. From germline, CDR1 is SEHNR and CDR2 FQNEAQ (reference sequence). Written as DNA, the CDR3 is TGTGCCAGCAGCACCCCAGGGCGGGGGGGTGGTGAGCAGTTCTTC. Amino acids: CASSTPGRGGGEQFF.

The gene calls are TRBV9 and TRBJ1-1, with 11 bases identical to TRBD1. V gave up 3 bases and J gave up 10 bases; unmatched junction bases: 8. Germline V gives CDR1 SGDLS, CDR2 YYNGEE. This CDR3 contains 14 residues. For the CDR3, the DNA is TGTGCCAGCAGCGAAAAGGGACAGGGGGTTGGAGCTTTCTTT. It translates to CASSEKGQGVGAFF.

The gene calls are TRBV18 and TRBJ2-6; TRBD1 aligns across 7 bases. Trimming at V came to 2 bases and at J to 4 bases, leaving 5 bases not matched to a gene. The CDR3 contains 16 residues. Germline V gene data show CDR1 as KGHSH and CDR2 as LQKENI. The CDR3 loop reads CASSPATGAGANVLTF. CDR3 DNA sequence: TGTGCCAGCTCACCAGCTACAGGGGCAGGGGCCAACGTCCTGACTTTC.

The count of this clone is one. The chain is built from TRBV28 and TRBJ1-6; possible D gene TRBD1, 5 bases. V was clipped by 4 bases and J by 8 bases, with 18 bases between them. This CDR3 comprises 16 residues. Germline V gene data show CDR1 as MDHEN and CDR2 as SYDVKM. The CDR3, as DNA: TGTGCCAGCAGTTCCTCGGGACGCCCGAACGATTCACCCCTCCACTTT. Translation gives CASSSSGRPNDSPLHF.

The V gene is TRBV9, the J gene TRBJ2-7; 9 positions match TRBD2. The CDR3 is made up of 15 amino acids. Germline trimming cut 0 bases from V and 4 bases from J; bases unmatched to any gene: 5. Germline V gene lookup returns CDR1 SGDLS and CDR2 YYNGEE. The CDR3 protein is CASSVASSGRYEQYF. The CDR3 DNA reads TGTGCCAGCAGCGTAGCGTCGAGCGGGAGGTACGAGCAGTACTTC.

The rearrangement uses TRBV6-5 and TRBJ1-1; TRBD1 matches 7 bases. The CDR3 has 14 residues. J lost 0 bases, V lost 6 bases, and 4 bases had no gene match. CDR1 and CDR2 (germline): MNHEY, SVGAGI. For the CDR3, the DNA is TGTGCCAGCAGGTGGGACAGCTTGAACACTGAAGCTTTCTTT. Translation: CASRWDSLNTEAFF.

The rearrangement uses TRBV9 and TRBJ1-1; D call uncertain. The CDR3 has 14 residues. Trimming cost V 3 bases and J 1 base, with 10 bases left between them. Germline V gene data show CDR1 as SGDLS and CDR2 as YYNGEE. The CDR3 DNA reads TGTGCCAGCAGCGCGACTGTGGGGAACACTGAAGCTTTCTTT. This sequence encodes CASSATVGNTEAFF. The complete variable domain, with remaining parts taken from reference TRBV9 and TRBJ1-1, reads DSGVTQTPKHLITATGQRVTLRCSPRSGDLSVYWYQQSLDQGLQFLIQYYNGEERAKGNILERFSAQQFPDLHSELNLSSLELGDSALYFCASSATVGNTEAFFGQGTRLTVV.

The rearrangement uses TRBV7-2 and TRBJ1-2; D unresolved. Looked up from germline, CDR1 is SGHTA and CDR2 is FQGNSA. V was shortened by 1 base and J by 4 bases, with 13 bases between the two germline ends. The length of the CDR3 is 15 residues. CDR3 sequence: CASSLGGGVTYGYTF. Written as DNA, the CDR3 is TGTGCCAGCAGCTTAGGTGGTGGGGTCACCTATGGCTACACCTTC.

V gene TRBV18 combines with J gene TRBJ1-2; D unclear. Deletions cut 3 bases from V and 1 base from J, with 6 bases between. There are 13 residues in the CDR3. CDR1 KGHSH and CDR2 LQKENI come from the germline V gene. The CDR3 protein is CASSPGLNYGYTF. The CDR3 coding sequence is TGTGCCAGCTCACCTGGACTTAACTATGGCTACACCTTC.

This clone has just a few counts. CDR3 bases: TGCGCCAGCAGCTTGGGGCAGGCCGGAGGAGGAAACACCATATATTTT. Translated, it gives CASSLGQAGGGNTIYF. This sequence joins TRBV5-1 and TRBJ1-3; D remains ambiguous. Germline V gives CDR1 SGHRS, CDR2 YFSETQ. Trimming cost V 0 bases and J 4 bases, with 14 bases left between them. This CDR3 comprises 16 residues.

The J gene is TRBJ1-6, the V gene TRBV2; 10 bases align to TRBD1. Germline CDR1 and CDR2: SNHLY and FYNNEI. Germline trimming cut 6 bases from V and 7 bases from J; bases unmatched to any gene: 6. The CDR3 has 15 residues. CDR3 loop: CASSRTGGENSPLHF. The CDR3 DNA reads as TGTGCCAGCAGCCGGACAGGGGGTGAGAATTCACCCCTCCACTTT.

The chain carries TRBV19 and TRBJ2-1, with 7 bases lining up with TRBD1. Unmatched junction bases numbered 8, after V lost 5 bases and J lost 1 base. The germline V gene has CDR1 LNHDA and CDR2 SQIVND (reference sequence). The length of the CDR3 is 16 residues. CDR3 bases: TGTGCCAGTAGTGTCAGACAGGGCCAATCCTACAATGAGCAGTTCTTC. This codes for CASSVRQGQSYNEQFF.

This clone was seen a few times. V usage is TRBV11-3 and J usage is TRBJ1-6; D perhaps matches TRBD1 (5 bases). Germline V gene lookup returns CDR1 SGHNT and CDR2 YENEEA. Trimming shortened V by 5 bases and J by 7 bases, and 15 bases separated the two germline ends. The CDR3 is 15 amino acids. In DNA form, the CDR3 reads TGTGCCAGCAGCGACGGGTTCGGGACCAATTCACCCCTCCACTTT. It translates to CASSDGFGTNSPLHF.

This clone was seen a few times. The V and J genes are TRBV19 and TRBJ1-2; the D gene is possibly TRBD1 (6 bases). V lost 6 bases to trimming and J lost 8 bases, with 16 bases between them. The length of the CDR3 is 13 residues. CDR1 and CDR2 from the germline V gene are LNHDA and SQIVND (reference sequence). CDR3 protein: CASSPGRGRGYTF. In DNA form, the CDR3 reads TGTGCCAGTAGCCCTGGCAGGGGCCGAGGCTACACCTTC.

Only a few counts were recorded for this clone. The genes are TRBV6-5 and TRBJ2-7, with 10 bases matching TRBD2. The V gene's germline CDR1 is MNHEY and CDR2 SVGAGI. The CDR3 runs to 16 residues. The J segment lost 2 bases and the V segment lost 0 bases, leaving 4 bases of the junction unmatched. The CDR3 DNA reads TGTGCCAGCAGTTACTCTAGCGGGAGGCCCACCTACGAGCAGTACTTC. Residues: CASSYSSGRPTYEQYF.

The CDR3 loop is CATDGFYGYTF. The CDR3 DNA reads TGTGCCACCGACGGATTCTATGGCTACACCTTC. The V and J genes are TRBV6-6 and TRBJ1-2; D is undetermined. Per the germline V gene, CDR1 is MNHNY and CDR2 is SVGAGI (reference sequence). V was shortened by 10 bases and J by 4 bases, with 10 bases between the two germline ends. The CDR3 spans 11 residues.

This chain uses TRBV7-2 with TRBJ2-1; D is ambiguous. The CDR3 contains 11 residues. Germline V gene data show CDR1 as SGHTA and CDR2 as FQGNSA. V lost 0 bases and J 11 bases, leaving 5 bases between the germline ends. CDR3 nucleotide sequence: TGTGCCAGCAGCTTAGCGGAGCAGCAGTTCTTC. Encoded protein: CASSLAEQQFF.

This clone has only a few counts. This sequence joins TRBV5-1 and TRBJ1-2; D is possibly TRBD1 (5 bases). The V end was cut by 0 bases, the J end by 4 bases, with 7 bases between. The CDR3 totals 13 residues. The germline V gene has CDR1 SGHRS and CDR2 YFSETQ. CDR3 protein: CASSLDGTYGYTF. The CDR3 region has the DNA TGCGCCAGCAGCTTGGACGGGACCTATGGCTACACCTTC.

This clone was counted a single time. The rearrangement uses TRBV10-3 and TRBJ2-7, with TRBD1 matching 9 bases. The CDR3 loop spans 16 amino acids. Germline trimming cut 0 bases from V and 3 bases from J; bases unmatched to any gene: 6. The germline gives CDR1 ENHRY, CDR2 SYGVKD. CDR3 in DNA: TGTGCCATCAGTGAGTCATTCCGGGACAGGGTCTACGAGCAGTACTTC. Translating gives CAISESFRDRVYEQYF.

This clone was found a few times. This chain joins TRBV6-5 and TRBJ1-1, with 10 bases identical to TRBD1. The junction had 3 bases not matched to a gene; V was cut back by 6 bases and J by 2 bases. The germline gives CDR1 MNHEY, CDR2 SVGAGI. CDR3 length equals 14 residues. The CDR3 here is CASRRDRGNTEAFF. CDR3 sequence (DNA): TGTGCCAGCAGAAGGGACAGGGGAAACACTGAAGCTTTCTTT.

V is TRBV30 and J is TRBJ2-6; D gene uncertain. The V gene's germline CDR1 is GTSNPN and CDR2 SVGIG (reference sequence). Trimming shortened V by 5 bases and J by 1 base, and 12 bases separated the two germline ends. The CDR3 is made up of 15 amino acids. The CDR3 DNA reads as TGTGCCTGGCATTCCCGCCTTTCTGGGGCCAACGTCCTGACTTTC. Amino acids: CAWHSRLSGANVLTF.

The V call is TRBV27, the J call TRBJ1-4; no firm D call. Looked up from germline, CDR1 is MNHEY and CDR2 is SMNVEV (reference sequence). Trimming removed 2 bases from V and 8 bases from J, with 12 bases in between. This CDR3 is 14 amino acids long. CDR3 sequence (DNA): TGTGCCAGCAGTTTAGTCCGGGGTTGGGAAAAACTGTTTTTT. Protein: CASSLVRGWEKLFF.

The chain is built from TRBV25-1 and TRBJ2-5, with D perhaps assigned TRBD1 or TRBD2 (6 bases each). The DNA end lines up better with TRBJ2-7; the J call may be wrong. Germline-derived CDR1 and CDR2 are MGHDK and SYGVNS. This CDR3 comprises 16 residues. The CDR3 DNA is TGTGCCAGCAATACCTTCGAGGGGGGTGCAGGACACGAGCAGTACTTC. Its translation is CASNTFEGGAGHEQYF.

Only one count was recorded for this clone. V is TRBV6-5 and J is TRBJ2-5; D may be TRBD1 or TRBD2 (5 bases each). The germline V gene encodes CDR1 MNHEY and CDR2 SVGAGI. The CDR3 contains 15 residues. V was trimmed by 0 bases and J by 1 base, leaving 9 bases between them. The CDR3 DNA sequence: TGTGCCAGCAGTTACTCCGGGACGCTCCAAGAGACCCAGTACTTC. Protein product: CASSYSGTLQETQYF.

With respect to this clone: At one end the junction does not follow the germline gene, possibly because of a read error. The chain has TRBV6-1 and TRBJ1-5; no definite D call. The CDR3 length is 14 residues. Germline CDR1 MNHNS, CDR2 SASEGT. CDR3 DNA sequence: TGTGCCAGCCGTGAATACGTGGGAAATCAGCCCCAGCATTTT. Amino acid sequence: CASREYVGNQPQHF.

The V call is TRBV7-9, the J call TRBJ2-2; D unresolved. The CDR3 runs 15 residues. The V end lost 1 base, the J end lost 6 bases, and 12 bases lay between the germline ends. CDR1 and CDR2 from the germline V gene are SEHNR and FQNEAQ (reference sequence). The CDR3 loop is CASSLVLSPAGELFF. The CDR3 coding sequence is TGTGCCAGCAGCTTAGTTCTATCCCCGGCCGGGGAGCTGTTTTTT.

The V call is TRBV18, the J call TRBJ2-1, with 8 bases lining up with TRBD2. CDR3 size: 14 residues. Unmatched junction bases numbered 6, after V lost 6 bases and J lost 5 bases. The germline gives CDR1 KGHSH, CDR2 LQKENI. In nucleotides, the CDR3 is TGTGCCAGCTCTGAAAGCGGGAGTAACAATGAGCAGTTCTTC. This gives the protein CASSESGSNNEQFF.

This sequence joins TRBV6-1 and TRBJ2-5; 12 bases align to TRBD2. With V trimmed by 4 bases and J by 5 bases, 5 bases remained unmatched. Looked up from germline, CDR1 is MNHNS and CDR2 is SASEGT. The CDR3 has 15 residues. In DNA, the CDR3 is TGTGCCAGCAGTGGACTAGCGGGGGACGGGGAGACCCAGTACTTC. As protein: CASSGLAGDGETQYF.

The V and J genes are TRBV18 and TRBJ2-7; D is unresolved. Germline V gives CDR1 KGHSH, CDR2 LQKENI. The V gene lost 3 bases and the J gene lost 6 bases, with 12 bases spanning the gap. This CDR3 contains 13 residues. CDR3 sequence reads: CASSPPPGGEQYF. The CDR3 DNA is TGTGCCAGCTCACCTCCCCCCGGTGGCGAGCAGTACTTC. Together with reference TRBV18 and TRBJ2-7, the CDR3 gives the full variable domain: NAGVMQNPRHLVRRRGQEARLRCSPMKGHSHVYWYRQLPEEGLKFMVYLQKENIIDESGMPKERFSAEFPKEGPSILRIQQVVRGDSAAYFCASSPPPGGEQYFGPGTRLTVT.

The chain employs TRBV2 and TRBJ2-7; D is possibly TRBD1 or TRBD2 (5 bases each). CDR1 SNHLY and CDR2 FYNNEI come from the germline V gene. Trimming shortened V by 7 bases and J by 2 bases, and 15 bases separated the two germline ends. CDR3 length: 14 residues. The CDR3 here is CASINVGTPYEQYF. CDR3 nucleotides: TGTGCCAGCATCAACGTGGGGACCCCCTACGAGCAGTACTTC. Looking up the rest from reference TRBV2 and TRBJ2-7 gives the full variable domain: EPEVTQTPSHQVTQMGQEVILRCVPISNHLYFYWYRQILGQKVEFLVSFYNNEISEKSEIFDDQFSVERPDGSNFTLKIRSTKLEDSAMYFCASINVGTPYEQYFGPGTRLTVT.

CDR3 in DNA: TGTGCCAGCAGTGGATACGACTACGAGCAGTACTTC. It yields the protein CASSGYDYEQYF. This chain connects TRBV2 to TRBJ2-7, with D unresolved. The germline CDR1 and CDR2 sequences are SNHLY and FYNNEI. This CDR3 contains 12 residues. Between the trimmed V and J ends, which lost 4 bases and 3 bases, there was a span of 7 bases. The variable domain in full, completed from reference TRBV2 and TRBJ2-7, reads EPEVTQTPSHQVTQMGQEVILRCVPISNHLYFYWYRQILGQKVEFLVSFYNNEISEKSEIFDDQFSVERPDGSNFTLKIRSTKLEDSAMYFCASSGYDYEQYFGPGTRLTVT.

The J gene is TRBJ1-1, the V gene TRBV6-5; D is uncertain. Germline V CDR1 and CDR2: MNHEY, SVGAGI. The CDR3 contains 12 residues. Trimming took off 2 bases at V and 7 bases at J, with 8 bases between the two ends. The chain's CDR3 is CASSYIGNEAFF. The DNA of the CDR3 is TGTGCCAGCAGTTACATTGGGAATGAAGCTTTCTTT.